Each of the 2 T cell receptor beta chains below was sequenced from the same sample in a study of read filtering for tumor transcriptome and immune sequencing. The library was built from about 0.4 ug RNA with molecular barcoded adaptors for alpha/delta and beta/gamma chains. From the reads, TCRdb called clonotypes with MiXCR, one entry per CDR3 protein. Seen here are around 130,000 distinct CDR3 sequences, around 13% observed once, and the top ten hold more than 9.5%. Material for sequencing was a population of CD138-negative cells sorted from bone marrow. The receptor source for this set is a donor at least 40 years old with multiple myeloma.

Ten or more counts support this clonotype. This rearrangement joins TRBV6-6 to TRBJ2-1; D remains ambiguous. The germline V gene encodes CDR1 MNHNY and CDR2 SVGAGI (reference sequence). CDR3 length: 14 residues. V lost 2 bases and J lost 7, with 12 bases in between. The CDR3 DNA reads TGTGCCAGCAGTTACGGGTCAGACGAAAATGAGCAGTTCTTC. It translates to CASSYGSDENEQFF.

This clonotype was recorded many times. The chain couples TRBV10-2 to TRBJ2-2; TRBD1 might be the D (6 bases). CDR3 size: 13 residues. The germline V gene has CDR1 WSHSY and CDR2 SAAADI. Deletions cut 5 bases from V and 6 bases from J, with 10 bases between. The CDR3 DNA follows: TGCGCCAGCAGTCTACACAGGGCCGGGGAGCTGTTTTTT. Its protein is CASSLHRAGELFF.